The text below deals with one T cell receptor beta chain. This clone has more than one count but fewer than ten. Which antigen it targets is not known. One base away there is no much larger clone; base qualities are not given. Libraries were prepared through the immunoSEQ multiplex PCR assay. A mixture of 60 forward primers for TCR Vbeta segments and 13 reverse primers for TCR Jbeta segments was used in the multiplex PCR. A multiplex PCR assay on genomic DNA amplified the CDR3 region of rearranged TCR beta genes. On the Illumina HiSeq System, the amplified TCR beta libraries were sequenced as 87-base-pair reads. The authors processed their data as follows. Across the 500 to 750 repertoires, a later analysis counted 60 million to 90 million unique TCR beta chains, roughly 11 million of which were shared by at least two donors. To remove PCR and sequencing errors, raw reads were error-corrected and collapsed into unique sequences using a nearest-neighbor algorithm that merged closely related sequences. To assign V, D and J gene segments, CDR3 sequences were aligned to IMGT reference sequences. For a sequence to be retained, a match of at least six nucleotides was required to both a V gene segment and a J gene segment. A rearrangement was called productive if the CDR3 had no stop codons and remained in frame with V and J, and every other rearrangement was called non-productive. Following IMGT convention, CDR3 was defined as the stretch from the second conserved V-encoded cysteine up to the conserved J-encoded phenylalanine. Sequences without an unambiguous match to a single V gene segment were excluded from the earlier analysis of about 630 of the donors. In an earlier analysis of 587 of the donors, V segments were called functional above 56.7% productive rearrangements and were called segregating when the between-donor standard deviation exceeded 5%. A statistical classification framework was built to diagnose cytomegalovirus status from the catalog of TCR beta chain sequences. In a later analysis, TCR nucleotide sequences were compared against IMGT/GENE-DB human TR gene sequences so that V and J genes could be assigned. In a later analysis, CDR3 sequences and most-parsimonious VDJ recombination scenarios were assigned using the TCRdist pipeline. In a later analysis, every TCR beta chain was defined by the combination of its CDR3 amino acid sequence and its V-gene family, and reads without a unique V-gene family were dropped. A later analysis removed 550 to 650 highly shared, low-generation-probability nucleotide sequences to deal with suspected cross-contamination and a sequencing artifact. For each public chain, a later analysis derived a clonal expansion index from normalized ranks of inferred template counts within each repertoire. In a later analysis, generation probabilities were computed with a VDJ recombination model fitted to out-of-frame rearrangements, and the resulting probabilities were checked against IGoR. In a later analysis, TCR-TCR, TCR-HLA and TCR-CMV co-occurrence was scored with hypergeometric tests, and a repertoire-size bias correction was applied to TCR pairs. A later analysis estimated false discovery rates by permuting HLA or CMV assignments 20 times. In a later analysis, co-occurring TCRs were grouped with DBSCAN, and TCRdist sequence similarity was added when clustering was performed within HLA-allele-positive subsets. Co-occurrence clustering excluded repertoires with fewer than 30,000 or more than 120,000 public chains, plus five with anomalous nucleotide sharing. The source is immuneACCESS, and TCRdb retained only in-frame sequences with V and J called. Part of the clones is not carried over; for the studies checked, unresolved V genes explain less than half of this, and the remainder is unexplained. That table is the source of V, J and clone size, and D and trimming were worked out from the DNA. The sample has some 150,000 clones on record, roughly 83% of them singletons. The ten biggest clones cover 3.5% of the sample.

This sample was taken from a study of cytomegalovirus exposure and HLA in healthy donors (TCRdb year 2017). Broadly, across the study: In an earlier analysis of 550 to 750 of the donors, about 260 Gb of sequence data and 95 million to 130 million unique TCR beta sequences from about 190 million T cells were reported. About 310 gigabases of sequencing data and some 85 million unique TCR sequences were included in an early release covering around 650 HLA-typed donors. Among the approximately 430 genotyped donors, around 81% belonged to the genetic ancestry cluster associated with self-reported Caucasian donors. The study aimed to test whether cataloging public T cell receptors could reveal signatures of past pathogen exposure. Using immunosequencing, the study profiled T cell repertoires from 666 subjects and related those repertoires to cytomegalovirus serostatus. Besides the first cohort of roughly 700 subjects, a separate validation cohort made up of roughly 120 different subjects was used. The study combined high-throughput TCR immunosequencing, statistical association of individual TCRs with disease status, and machine learning to predict cytomegalovirus infection status. A later analysis re-examined previously published TCR beta repertoires from more than 650 donors and added high-resolution HLA genotyping to investigate patterns of TCR occurrence. Rather than drawing on any new phenotypic data, the later analysis identified candidate immune exposures from TCR beta sequences and the way those sequences occurred across donors. To decide whether each TCR beta V gene segment behaved as functional or pseudogenic, an earlier analysis of over 500 of the donors relied on high-throughput TCR beta sequencing. Donor age, sex, ethnicity and CMV serostatus were compiled alongside the repertoire data. Genome-wide SNP genotypes for about 65% of the roughly 700 donors were used in a later genetic analysis, which treated that subset as a discovery cohort. Every repertoire in the discovery cohort had been generated on one and the same sequencing platform. HLA typing covered class I and class II loci at four-digit resolution. Typing coverage differed by locus: A, B, C, DRB1 and DQB1 were typed in roughly 620-630 donors, DQA1 in 522, DPA1 in around 610, and DPB1 in around 490. Because of strong linkage in the cohort, roughly five DR-DQ haplotypes were treated as single units for association and clustering. Among a few hundred genotyped donors of the cohort, an average of around 240,000 unique TCR beta nucleotide sequences were sequenced per donor, around 20% of them non-productive.

The investigation overall reported the following: In a later genetic analysis, fewer N-insertions in productive TCRs were reported among donors in an Asian-associated ancestry cluster than the roughly 670-donor mean. In the study, approximately 150 TCR beta chains were listed as associated with cytomegalovirus. In both the original and validation cohorts, the classifier was reported to diagnose cytomegalovirus status with high specificity and sensitivity. When HLA alleles, especially DR and DQ, strongly co-occurred, attributing TCR associations to individual alleles was difficult. The authors suggested that the approach could potentially be extended to other disease states and immunological phenotypes. A group of highly shared sequence variants was considered likely to be a technical artifact of the sequencing pipeline. According to a later analysis, TCR association rates differed among HLA loci, with DRB1 alleles showing the most associated TCRs and HLA-C alleles showing the fewest. CMV serostatus was the only immune exposure information available for the cohort. In a later analysis, some 17,000 TCR beta sequences were associated with specific HLA alleles at a false discovery rate of 0.05. Correlated functional status among segregating V segments might reflect linkage disequilibrium, but an unknown experimental factor could not be ruled out. According to a later analysis, most CMV-associated TCR beta chains appeared to be HLA-restricted, and the HLA associations seemed to be driven largely by CMV exposure. Because some donors lacked HLA typing at each locus, the association tests relied only on the typed subset. Fewer than 20 rarely observed V segments, including chromosome 9 orphons, were excluded from the earlier analysis of several hundred of the donors because counts were too low. While some public TCRs were present in many individuals, most TCR sequences turned up only very rarely across donors. According to a later analysis, parvovirus B19, influenza, CMV and Epstein-Barr virus appeared linked to several top co-occurrence clusters. This cohort had only TCR beta chains sequenced, and the lack of alpha or paired-chain data limited which features could be detected. In an earlier analysis of some 550 of the donors, most TCR beta V segments were observed in productive rearrangements about 87% or about 30% of the time, broadly matching IMGT annotations. In vitro tests confirmed that a few of the cytomegalovirus-associated TCR beta chains recognize cytomegalovirus antigens. An association between a missense DCLRE1C variant and V-gene and J-gene trimming of TCR beta chains was found in a later genetic analysis and replicated in an independent cohort. A later analysis found that HLA-associated TCR beta chains were more clonally expanded and had lower generation probabilities than equally common non-associated chains. The presence/absence analyses assumed that sequencing depth was roughly uniform across donors, and that assumption may not be true. A further reported finding was that TCR beta sequences accurately predicted the HLA-A and HLA-B alleles for most subjects in the first cohort. Because the 87-base-pair reads could not distinguish some IMGT-functional V segments, including TRBV6-2 and TRBV6-3, those segments were excluded.

The cohort was made up of 500 to 800 healthy bone marrow donors. At the time of sampling, all cohort members were nominally healthy, though unrecorded immune exposures were likely present. CMV serostatus was positive for about 290 and negative for about 55% of the roughly 670 cohort members, and was not recorded for this donor. Every donor gave a peripheral blood sample, and the peripheral blood mononuclear cells from that sample were used for TCR beta sequencing. The Qiagen DNeasy Blood Extraction Kit was used to extract genomic DNA from the blood cell samples. Compared with germline, V lacks 5 bases and J lacks 7 bases; bases without a gene match: 11. From the germline V gene (reference sequence), CDR1 is LNHDA and CDR2 is SQIVND. The CDR3 spans 15 residues, from the cysteine through the phenylalanine. Left in the record is the CDR3 DNA by itself, 45 bases read in frame from the first base.

The sequence derives from a human donor in good health. Sequenced: PBMCs. The rearranged chain carries TRBV19 and TRBJ1-2, with 9 middle bases fitting TRBD1. The CDR3 region has the sequence CASSATGTGIPGYTF. The nucleotide sequence is TGTGCCAGTAGTGCGACTGGGACAGGGATTCCTGGCTACACCTTC.